This T cell receptor (beta chain) emerged from a study of blood T cell repertoires in COVID-19 (dated by TCRdb to 2019 to 2021). Regarding the study in general: The collaborator samples originated in the United States, Italy and Spain and spanned the acute and convalescent phases of COVID-19. Deeply sampled blood TCRbeta repertoires from subjects exposed to, actively infected with, or recovered from COVID-19 were included in the dataset. Where available, HLA class I and class II types were obtained from metadata supplied by the sample provider rather than from assay-based typing. A freely available public database, intended as a resource for researchers studying the immune response to SARS-CoV-2, is where the repertoires were released. Sample metadata almost always included a de-identified subject ID, COVID-19 status, age in years and sex. Samples were obtained from the ongoing ImmuneRACE study (first 160 participants) and from about 1,300 subjects provided by 6 global collaborators. The prospective study material was composed of cDNA or gDNA derived from T cells, B-cell-depleted T cells, or PBMCs. General study outcomes and caveats: The quantity of clinical and demographic metadata differed by source and by participant and was supplied without curation.

TCRbeta CDR3 regions were amplified from genomic DNA by means of the immunoSEQ Assay, a bias-controlled multiplex PCR. For the original study's pipeline: Within the assay, amplification of reference gene primers was used to estimate how many nucleated cells each sample contained. To quantify the absolute abundance of each unique TCRbeta CDR3 rearrangement, sequence reads were collapsed and filtered. Productive Simpson clonality was computed per sample as the square root of Simpson's diversity index over productive rearrangements. In TCRdb, the immuneACCESS table is reduced to in-frame sequences with V and J assigned. These tables do not hold every clone; where another copy was compared, an unresolved V gene accounts for under half, and the others remain unexplained. That table furnishes V, J and clone size, whereas the DNA furnished D and trimming. A total of about 65,000 clones appear in this sample, 81% of them only once. Under 15% of the sample is held by the ten biggest clonotypes.

A word on this clone: Its antigen remains unidentified. The record has no base qualities; no much larger clone is one base away.

Collaborating institutions collected whole blood in K2EDTA tubes following their own protocols. For TCRbeta analysis, collaborators shipped samples in one of three forms: frozen whole blood, isolated PBMCs, or DNA extracted from either of those sample types. In the germline V gene (reference sequence), CDR1 corresponds to LNHDA and CDR2 to SQIVND. Trimming takes 8 bases from V and 4 bases from J, and the germline ends sit 15 bases apart. The CDR3, from cysteine to phenylalanine, totals 14 residues. Only the CDR3 part of the read is kept: 42 bases, read in frame from the first base. The sequence was collected from a man older than 75 with acute or convalescent COVID-19. Source material: peripheral blood. Here the chain combines TRBV19 and TRBJ1-5; TRBD1 is possibly the D segment (5 matching bases). Here is the DNA: TGTGCCAGTGGGGGGACCCCGGGTAATCAGCCCCAGCATTTT. The encoded protein is CASGGTPGNQPQHF.